This T cell receptor beta chain appears in the sequencing data of a study of blood T cell repertoires in COVID-19. The sample holds one count of this clone. Only in-frame clones appear in the TCRdb table, and some are missing; sequencing was by immunoSEQ multiplex PCR. Here the sample spans 200,000 to 300,000 clones, about 91% being singletons. From germline, CDR1 is MNHEY and CDR2 SMNVEV (reference sequence). The J segment lost 7 bases and the V segment lost 2 bases, leaving 3 bases of the junction unmatched. The length of the CDR3 is 14 residues. The V gene is TRBV27, the J gene TRBJ1-2; the match to TRBD1 covers 11 bases. Sample: peripheral blood. The TCR originated in a person aged 18 to 35 with COVID-19, enrolled during active disease. The CDR3 here is CASSLGQGAFGYTF. In DNA form, the CDR3 reads TGTGCCAGCAGTTTAGGACAGGGGGCGTTTGGCTACACCTTC.